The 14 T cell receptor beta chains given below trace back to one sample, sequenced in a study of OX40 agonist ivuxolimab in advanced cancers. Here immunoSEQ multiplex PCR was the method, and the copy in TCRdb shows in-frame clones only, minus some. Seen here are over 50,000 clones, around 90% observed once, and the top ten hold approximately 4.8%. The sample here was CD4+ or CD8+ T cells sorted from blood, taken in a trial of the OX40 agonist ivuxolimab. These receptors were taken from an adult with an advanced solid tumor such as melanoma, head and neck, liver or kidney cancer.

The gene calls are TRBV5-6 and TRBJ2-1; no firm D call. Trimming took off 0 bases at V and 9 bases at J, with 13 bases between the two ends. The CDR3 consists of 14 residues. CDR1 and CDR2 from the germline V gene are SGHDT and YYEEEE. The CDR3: CASSLGGPASEQFF. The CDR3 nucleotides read TGTGCCAGCAGCTTGGGAGGCCCAGCGTCTGAGCAGTTCTTC.

The CDR3 nucleotides read TGTGCCAGCAGCTTAACAGGATTTAATTCACCCCTCCACTTT. This encodes CASSLTGFNSPLHF. The chain has TRBV11-3 and TRBJ1-6; D may be TRBD1 (5 bases). The V end lost 2 bases, the J end lost 6 bases, and 8 bases lay between the germline ends. Germline-derived CDR1 and CDR2 are SGHNT and YENEEA. The CDR3 consists of 14 residues.

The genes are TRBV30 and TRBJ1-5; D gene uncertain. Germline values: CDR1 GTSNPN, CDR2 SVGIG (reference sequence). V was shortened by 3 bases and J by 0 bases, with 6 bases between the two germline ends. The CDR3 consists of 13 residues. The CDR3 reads CAWRASSNQPQHF. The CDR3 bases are TGTGCCTGGAGAGCGAGTAGCAATCAGCCCCAGCATTTT.

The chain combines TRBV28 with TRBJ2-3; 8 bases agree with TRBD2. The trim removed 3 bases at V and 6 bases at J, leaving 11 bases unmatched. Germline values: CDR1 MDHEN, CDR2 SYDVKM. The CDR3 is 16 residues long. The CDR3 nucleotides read TGTGCCAGCAGTTTCCCGCCGGGACTAGGGTCGGATACGCAGTATTTT. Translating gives CASSFPPGLGSDTQYF.

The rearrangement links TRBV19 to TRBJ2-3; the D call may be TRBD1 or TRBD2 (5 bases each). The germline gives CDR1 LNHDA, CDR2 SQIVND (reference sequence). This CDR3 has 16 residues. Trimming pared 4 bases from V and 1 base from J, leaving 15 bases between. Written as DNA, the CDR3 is TGTGCCAGTAGTACCCAGGGAGCAACGCGCACAGATACGCAGTATTTT. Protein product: CASSTQGATRTDTQYF.

CDR3 bases: TGTGCCAGCAGTGAAAGGGCAGGGGTATTCTCTGGAAACACCATATATTTT. It is translated as CASSERAGVFSGNTIYF. The J gene is TRBJ1-3, the V gene TRBV6-1, with D perhaps matching TRBD1 (6 bases). Deletions cut 2 bases from V and 0 bases from J, with 14 bases between. Per germline, CDR1 MNHNS and CDR2 SASEGT. There are 17 residues in the CDR3.

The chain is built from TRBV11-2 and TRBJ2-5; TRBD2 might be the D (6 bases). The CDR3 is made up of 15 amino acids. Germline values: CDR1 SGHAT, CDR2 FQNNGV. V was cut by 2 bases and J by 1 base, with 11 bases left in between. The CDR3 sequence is CASSLSGGVQETQYF. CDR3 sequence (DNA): TGTGCCAGCAGCTTATCAGGAGGGGTCCAAGAGACCCAGTACTTC. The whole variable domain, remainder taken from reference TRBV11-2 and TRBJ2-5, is EAGVAQSPRYKIIEKRQSVAFWCNPISGHATLYWYQQILGQGPKLLIQFQNNGVVDDSQLPKDRFSAERLKGVDSTLKIQPAKLEDSAVYLCASSLSGGVQETQYFGPGTRLLVL.

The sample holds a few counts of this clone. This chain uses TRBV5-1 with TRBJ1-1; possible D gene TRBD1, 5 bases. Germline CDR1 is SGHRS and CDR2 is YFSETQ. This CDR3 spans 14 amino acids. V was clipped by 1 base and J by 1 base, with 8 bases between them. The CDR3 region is CASSLYDRNTEAFF. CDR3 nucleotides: TGCGCCAGCAGCTTGTACGACAGGAACACTGAAGCTTTCTTT.

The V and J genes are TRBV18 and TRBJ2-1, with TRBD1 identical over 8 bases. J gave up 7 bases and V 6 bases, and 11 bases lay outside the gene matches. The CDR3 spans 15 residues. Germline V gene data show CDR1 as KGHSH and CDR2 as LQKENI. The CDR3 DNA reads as TGTGCCAGCTCCCCCCAGAGACAGGGGAAAAATGAGCAGTTCTTC. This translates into CASSPQRQGKNEQFF.

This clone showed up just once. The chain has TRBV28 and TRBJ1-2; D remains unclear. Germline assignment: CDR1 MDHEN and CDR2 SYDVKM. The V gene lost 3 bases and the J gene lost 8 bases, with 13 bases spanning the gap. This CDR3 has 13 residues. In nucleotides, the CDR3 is TGTGCCAGCAGTTTTCCGACAACGGGCGGCTACACCTTC. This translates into CASSFPTTGGYTF.

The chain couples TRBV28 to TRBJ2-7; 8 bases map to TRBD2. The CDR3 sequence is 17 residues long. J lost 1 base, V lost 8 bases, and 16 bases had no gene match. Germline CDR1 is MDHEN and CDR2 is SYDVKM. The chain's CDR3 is CASYPPRTSFVSYEQYF. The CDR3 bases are TGTGCCAGCTATCCGCCTAGGACTAGCTTCGTTTCCTACGAGCAGTACTTC.

The CDR3 loop is CASSLGVAISSYNEQFF. CDR3 DNA: TGTGCCAGCAGCCTCGGGGTGGCGATAAGCTCCTACAATGAGCAGTTCTTC. J is TRBJ2-1 and V is TRBV28, with D perhaps TRBD2 (5 bases). This CDR3 spans 17 amino acids. V dropped 6 bases and J dropped 0 bases, with 18 bases sitting between them. Germline loops: CDR1 MDHEN, CDR2 SYDVKM.

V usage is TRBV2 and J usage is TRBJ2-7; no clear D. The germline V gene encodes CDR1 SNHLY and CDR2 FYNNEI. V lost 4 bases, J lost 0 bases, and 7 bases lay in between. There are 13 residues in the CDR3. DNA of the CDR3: TGTGCCAGCAGTGTATTAACCTCCTACGAGCAGTACTTC. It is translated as CASSVLTSYEQYF.

The CDR3 protein is CASSLRTLGISNEQFF. The CDR3 nucleotides are TGTGCCAGCAGCTTAAGGACCCTAGGTATATCAAATGAGCAGTTCTTC. The gene calls are TRBV11-2 and TRBJ2-1; no clear D. With 2 bases removed from V and 7 bases from J, the gap between germline ends came to 18 bases. Germline CDR1 and CDR2: SGHAT and FQNNGV. The CDR3 length is 16 residues.